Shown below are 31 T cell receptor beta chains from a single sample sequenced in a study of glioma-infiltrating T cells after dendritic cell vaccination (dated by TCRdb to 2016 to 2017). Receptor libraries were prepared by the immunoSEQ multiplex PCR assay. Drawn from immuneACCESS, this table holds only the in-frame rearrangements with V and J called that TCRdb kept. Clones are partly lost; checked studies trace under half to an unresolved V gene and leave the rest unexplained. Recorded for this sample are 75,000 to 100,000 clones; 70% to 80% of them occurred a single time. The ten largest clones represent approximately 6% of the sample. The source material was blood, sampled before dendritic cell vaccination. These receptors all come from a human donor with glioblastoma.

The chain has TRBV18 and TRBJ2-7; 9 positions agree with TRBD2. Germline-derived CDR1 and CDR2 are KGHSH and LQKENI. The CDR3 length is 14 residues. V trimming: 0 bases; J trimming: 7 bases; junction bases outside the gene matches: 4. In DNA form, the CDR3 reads TGTGCCAGCTCACCACCTGCCCTAGCGGGGGAGCAGTACTTC. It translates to CASSPPALAGEQYF.

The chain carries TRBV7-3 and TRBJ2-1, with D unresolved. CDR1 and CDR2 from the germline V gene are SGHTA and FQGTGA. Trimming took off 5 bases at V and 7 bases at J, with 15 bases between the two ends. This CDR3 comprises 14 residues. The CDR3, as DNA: TGTGCCAGCAGCCCAAGCAGAGGAGTAAATGAGCAGTTCTTC. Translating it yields CASSPSRGVNEQFF.

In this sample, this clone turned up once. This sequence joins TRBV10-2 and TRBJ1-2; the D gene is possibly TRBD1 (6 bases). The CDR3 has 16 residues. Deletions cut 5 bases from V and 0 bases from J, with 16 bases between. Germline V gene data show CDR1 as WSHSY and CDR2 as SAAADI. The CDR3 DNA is TGCGCCAGCAGTTACTCGACAGGACTCGCTAACTATGGCTACACCTTC. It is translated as CASSYSTGLANYGYTF.

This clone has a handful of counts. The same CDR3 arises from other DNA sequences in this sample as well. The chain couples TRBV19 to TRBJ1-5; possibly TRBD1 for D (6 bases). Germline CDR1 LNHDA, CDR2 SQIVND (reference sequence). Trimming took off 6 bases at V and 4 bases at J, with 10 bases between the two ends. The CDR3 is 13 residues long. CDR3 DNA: TGTGCCAGTAGCCGACAGGATAATCAGCCCCAGCATTTT. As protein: CASSRQDNQPQHF.

CDR3 loop: CASSPTRPAGGGEQYF. For the CDR3, the DNA is TGCGCCAGCAGCCCTACACGGCCCGCGGGAGGAGGGGAGCAGTACTTC. The V call is TRBV5-1, the J call TRBJ2-7; 8 nucleotides agree with TRBD2. The V gene end was trimmed by 4 bases and the J gene end by 7 bases; junction bases not matched to a gene: 16. The CDR3 sequence is 16 residues long. Germline V gives CDR1 SGHRS, CDR2 YFSETQ.

Here the CDR3 reads CASSSETRGTQYF. CDR3 sequence (DNA): TGTGCCAGCAGCTCCGAAACCAGGGGGACCCAGTACTTC. The chain is built from TRBV7-3 and TRBJ2-5; perhaps TRBD1 as D (6 bases). This CDR3 has 13 amino acids. The germline V gene encodes CDR1 SGHTA and CDR2 FQGTGA. The V end lost 4 bases, the J end lost 7 bases, and 13 bases lay between the germline ends.

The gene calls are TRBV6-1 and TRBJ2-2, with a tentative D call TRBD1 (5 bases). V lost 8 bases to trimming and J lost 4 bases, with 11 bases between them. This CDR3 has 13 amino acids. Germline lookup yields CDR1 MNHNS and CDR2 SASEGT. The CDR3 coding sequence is TGTGCCAGCTCCAAGGGGCGCACCGGGGAGCTGTTTTTT. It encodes CASSKGRTGELFF.

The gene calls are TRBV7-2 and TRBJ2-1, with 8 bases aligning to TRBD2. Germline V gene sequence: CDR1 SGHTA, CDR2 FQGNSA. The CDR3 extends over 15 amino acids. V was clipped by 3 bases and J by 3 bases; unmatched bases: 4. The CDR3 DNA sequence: TGTGCCAGCAGCTTTAGCGGGGAGGGCTACAATGAGCAGTTCTTC. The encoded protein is CASSFSGEGYNEQFF.

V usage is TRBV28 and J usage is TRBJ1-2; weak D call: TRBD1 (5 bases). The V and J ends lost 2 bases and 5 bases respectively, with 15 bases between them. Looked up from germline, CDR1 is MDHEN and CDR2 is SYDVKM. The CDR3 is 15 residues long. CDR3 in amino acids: CASSLAAVGGYGYTF. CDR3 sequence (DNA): TGTGCCAGCAGTTTAGCAGCAGTCGGGGGTTATGGCTACACCTTC.

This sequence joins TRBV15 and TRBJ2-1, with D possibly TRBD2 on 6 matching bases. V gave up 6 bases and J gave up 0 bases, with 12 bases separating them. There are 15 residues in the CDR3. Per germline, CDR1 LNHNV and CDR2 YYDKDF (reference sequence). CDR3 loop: CATRRSGRSYNEQFF. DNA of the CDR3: TGTGCCACCAGAAGAAGCGGGCGCTCCTACAATGAGCAGTTCTTC.

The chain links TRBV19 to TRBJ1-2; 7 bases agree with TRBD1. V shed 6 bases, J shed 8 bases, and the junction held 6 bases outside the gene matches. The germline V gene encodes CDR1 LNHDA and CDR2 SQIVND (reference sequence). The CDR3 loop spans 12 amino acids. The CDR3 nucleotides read TGTGCCAGTAGCTCATACAGGGGAGGCTACACCTTC. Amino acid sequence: CASSSYRGGYTF.

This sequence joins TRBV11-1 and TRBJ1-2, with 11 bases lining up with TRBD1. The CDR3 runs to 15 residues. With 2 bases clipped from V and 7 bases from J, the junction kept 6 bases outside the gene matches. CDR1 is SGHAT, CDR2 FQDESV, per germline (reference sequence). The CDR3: CASSLTDRGRGGYTF. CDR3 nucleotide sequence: TGTGCCAGCAGCTTAACGGACAGGGGGCGCGGTGGCTACACCTTC.

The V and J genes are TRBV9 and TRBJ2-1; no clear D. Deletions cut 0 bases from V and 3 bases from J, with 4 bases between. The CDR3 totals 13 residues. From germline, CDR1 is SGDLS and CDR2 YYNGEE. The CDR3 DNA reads TGTGCCAGCAGCGTAGATCTCTACAATGAGCAGTTCTTC. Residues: CASSVDLYNEQFF.

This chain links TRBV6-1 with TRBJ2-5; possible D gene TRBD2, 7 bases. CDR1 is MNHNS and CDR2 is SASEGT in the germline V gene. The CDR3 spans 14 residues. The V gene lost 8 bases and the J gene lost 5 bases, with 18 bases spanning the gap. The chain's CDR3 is CASDLRGGHETQYF. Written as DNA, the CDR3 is TGTGCCAGCGACCTGAGGGGGGGGCATGAGACCCAGTACTTC.

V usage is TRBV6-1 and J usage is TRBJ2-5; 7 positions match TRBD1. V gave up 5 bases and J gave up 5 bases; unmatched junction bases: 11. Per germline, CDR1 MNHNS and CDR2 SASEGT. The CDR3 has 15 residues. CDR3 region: CASSQGQRLGETQYF. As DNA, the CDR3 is TGTGCCAGCAGTCAGGGACAGAGGCTAGGGGAGACCCAGTACTTC.

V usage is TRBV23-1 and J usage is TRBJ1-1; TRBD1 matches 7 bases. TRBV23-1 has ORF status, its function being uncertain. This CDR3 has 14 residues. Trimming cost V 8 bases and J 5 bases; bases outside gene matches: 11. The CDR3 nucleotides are TGCGCCAGCCCATCCGGACAGGTTGGGACTGAAGCTTTCTTT. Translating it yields CASPSGQVGTEAFF.

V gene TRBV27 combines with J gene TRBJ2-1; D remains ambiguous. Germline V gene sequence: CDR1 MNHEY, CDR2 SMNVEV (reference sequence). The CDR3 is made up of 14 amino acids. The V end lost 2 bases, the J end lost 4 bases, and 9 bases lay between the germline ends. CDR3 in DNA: TGTGCCAGCAGTTTAGGGCTGAAATACAATGAGCAGTTCTTC. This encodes CASSLGLKYNEQFF.

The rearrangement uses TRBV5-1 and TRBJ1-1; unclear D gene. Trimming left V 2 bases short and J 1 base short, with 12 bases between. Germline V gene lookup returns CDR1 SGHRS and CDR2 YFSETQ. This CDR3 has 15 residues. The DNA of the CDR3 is TGCGCCAGCAGCTTTCTCGCCCAGGCGAACACTGAAGCTTTCTTT. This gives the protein CASSFLAQANTEAFF.

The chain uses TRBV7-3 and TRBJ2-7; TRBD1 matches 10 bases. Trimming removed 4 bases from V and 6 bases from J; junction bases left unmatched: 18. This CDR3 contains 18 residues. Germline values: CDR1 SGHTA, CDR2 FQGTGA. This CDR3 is CASSSRDRGFPWIAEQYF. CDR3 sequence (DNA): TGTGCCAGCAGCTCCCGGGACAGGGGCTTCCCTTGGATTGCCGAGCAGTACTTC. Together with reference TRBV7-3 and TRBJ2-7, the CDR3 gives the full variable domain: GAGVSQTPSNKVTEKGKYVELRCDPISGHTALYWYRQSLGQGPEFLIYFQGTGAADDSGLPNDRFFAVRPEGSVSTLKIQRTERGDSAVYLCASSSRDRGFPWIAEQYFGPGTRLTVT.

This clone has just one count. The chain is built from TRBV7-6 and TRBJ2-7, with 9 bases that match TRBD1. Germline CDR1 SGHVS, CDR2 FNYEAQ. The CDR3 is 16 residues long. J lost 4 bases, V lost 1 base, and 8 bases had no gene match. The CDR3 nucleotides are TGTGCCAGCAGCTTAGGGAGGGGACAGGGCAGATACGAGCAGTACTTC. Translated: CASSLGRGQGRYEQYF.

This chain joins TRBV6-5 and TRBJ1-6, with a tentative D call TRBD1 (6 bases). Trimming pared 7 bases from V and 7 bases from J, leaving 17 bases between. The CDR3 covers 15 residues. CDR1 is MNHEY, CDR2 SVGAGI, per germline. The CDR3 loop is CASTIGRGGNSPLHF. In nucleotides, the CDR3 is TGTGCCAGCACCATAGGCAGGGGCGGGAATTCACCCCTCCACTTT.

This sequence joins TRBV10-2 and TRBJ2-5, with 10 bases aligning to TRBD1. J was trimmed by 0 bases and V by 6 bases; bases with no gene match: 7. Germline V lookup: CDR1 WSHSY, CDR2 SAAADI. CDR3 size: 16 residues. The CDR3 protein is CASRTGGLVYQETQYF. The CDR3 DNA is TGCGCCAGCAGGACAGGGGGCCTTGTCTACCAAGAGACCCAGTACTTC.

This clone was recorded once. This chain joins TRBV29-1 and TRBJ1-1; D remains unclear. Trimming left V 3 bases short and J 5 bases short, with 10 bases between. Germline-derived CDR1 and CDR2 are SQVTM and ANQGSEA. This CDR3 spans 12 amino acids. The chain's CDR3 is CSVDRFVTEAFF. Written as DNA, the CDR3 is TGCAGCGTTGACAGGTTTGTGACTGAAGCTTTCTTT. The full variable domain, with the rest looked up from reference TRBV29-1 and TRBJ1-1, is SAVISQKPSRDICQRGTSLTIQCQVDSQVTMMFWYRQQPGQSLTLIATANQGSEATYESGFVIDKFPISRPNLTFSTLTVSNMSPEDSSIYLCSVDRFVTEAFFGQGTRLTVV.

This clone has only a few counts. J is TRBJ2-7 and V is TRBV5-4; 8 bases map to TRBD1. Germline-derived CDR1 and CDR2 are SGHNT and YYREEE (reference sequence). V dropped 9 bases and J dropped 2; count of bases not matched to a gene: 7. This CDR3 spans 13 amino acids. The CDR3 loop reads CATSTGDTYEQYF. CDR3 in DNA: TGTGCCACCTCGACAGGGGATACCTACGAGCAGTACTTC.

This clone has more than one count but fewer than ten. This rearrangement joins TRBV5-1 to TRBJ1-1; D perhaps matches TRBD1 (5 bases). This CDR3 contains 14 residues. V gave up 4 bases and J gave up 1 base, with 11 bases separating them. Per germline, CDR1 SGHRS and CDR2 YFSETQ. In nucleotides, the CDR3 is TGCGCCAGCAGCGGGGGGAGCGGGAACACTGAAGCTTTCTTT. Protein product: CASSGGSGNTEAFF. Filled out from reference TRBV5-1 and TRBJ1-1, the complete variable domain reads KAGVTQTPRYLIKTRGQQVTLSCSPISGHRSVSWYQQTPGQGLQFLFEYFSETQRNKGNFPGRFSGRQFSNSRSEMNVSTLELGDSALYLCASSGGSGNTEAFFGQGTRLTVV.

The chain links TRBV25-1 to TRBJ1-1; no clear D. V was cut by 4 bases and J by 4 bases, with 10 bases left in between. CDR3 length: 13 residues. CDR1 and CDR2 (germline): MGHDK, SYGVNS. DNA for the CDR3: TGTGCCAGCAGTGTCGTCGGACTCACTGAAGCTTTCTTT. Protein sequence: CASSVVGLTEAFF.

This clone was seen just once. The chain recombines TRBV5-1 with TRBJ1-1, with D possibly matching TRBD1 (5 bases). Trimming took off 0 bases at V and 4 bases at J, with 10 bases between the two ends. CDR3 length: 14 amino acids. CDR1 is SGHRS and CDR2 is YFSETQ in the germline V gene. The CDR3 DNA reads TGCGCCAGCAGCTTGGGTGGGGGGAGCACTGAAGCTTTCTTT. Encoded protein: CASSLGGGSTEAFF.

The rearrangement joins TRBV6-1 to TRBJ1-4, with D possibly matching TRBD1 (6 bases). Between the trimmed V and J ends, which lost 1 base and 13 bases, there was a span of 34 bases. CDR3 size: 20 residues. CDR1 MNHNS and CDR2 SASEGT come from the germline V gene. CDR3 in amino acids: CASSEVDSGGSAFVVKGLFF. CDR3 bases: TGTGCCAGCAGTGAAGTGGATAGTGGGGGCTCCGCGTTCGTGGTAAAAGGACTGTTTTTT.

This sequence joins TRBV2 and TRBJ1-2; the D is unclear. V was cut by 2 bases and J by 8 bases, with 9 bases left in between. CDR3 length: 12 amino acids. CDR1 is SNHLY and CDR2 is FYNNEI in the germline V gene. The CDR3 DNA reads TGTGCCAGCAGTGAATCCGAGGCAGGCTACACCTTC. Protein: CASSESEAGYTF.

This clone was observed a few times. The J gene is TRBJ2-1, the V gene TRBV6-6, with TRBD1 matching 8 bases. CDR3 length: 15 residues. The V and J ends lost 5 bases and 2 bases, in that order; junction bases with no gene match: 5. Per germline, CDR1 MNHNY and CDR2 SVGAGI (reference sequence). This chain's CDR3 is CASSLQGVTYNEQFF. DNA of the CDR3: TGTGCCAGCAGTCTACAGGGGGTAACCTACAATGAGCAGTTCTTC.

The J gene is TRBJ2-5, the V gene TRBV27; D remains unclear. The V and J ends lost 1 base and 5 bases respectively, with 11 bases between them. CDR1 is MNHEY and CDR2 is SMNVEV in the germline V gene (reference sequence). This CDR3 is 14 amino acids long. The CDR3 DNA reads TGTGCCAGCAGTTTATACAGCCTCGGTGAGACCCAGTACTTC. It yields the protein CASSLYSLGETQYF.